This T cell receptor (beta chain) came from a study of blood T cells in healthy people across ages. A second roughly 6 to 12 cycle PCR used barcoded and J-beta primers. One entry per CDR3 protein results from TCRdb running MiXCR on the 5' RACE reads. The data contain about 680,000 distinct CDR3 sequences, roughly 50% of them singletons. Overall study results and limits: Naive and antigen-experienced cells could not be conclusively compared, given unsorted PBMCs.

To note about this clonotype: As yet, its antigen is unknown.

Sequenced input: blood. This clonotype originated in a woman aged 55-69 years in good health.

CDR3 protein: CAISENRGAGYEQYF. The CDR3 nucleotides are TGTGCCATCAGTGAGAATCGGGGAGCCGGATACGAGCAGTACTTC. The chain has TRBV10-3 and TRBJ2-7; D possibly corresponds to TRBD2 (5 bases). Germline loops: CDR1 ENHRY, CDR2 SYGVKD. Trimming took 2 bases from V and 4 from J, leaving 15 bases between them. The CDR3 is made up of 15 amino acids.